A single sample gave rise to the 14 T cell receptor beta chains below, sequenced in a study of shared clonotypes between healthy human individuals. TCRdb's table, derived via immunoSEQ multiplex PCR, lists solely in-frame clones and lacks some. Counted here are about 730,000 clones, approximately 77% occurring once; the ten biggest clones make up approximately 1.7%. Sequencing was done on a sample of memory CD4+ T cells sorted from blood. Subset described: CD45RA-negative fraction. The source is a woman aged 25 to 45 in good health.

The chain uses TRBV19 and TRBJ1-2; tentatively, D is TRBD1 (6 bases). Germline values: CDR1 LNHDA, CDR2 SQIVND (reference sequence). The CDR3 spans 13 residues. V lost 10 bases and J lost 3, with 15 bases in between. Written as DNA, the CDR3 is TGTGCCACCAAAGATACAGGGTACTATGGCTACACCTTC. Its translation is CATKDTGYYGYTF. Complete variable domain (other parts from reference TRBV19 and TRBJ1-2): DGGITQSPKYLFRKEGQNVTLSCEQNLNHDAMYWYRQDPGQGLRLIYYSQIVNDFQKGDIAEGYSVSREKKESFPLTVTSAQKNPTAFYLCATKDTGYYGYTFGSGTRLTVV.

The CDR3 sequence: CASSRRGGGPYNEQFF. DNA for the CDR3: TGTGCCAGCAGCCGACGCGGAGGCGGCCCATACAATGAGCAGTTCTTC. The chain carries TRBV5-6 and TRBJ2-1, with a weak D call TRBD2 (5 bases). V shed 4 bases and J shed 4 bases, with 18 bases lying between them. Germline assignment: CDR1 SGHDT and CDR2 YYEEEE. The CDR3 length is 16 residues.

The chain carries TRBV29-1 and TRBJ2-3; D is possibly TRBD1 or TRBD2 (6 bases each). CDR3 length: 16 residues. Germline loops: CDR1 SQVTM, CDR2 ANQGSEA. V was pared by 4 bases and J by 0 bases, with 17 bases between. The CDR3 here is CSVVPGAGTSTDTQYF. CDR3 bases: TGCAGCGTTGTCCCAGGGGCGGGGACGAGCACAGATACGCAGTATTTT.

This chain connects TRBV19 to TRBJ1-5; D remains ambiguous. This CDR3 is 20 amino acids long. V shed 5 bases and J shed 0 bases, with 26 bases lying between them. Germline CDR1 reads LNHDA; CDR2 reads SQIVND (reference sequence). CDR3 residues: CASSPLRTADVRYSNQPQHF. DNA of the CDR3: TGTGCCAGTAGTCCTCTCCGCACGGCGGATGTCCGTTATAGCAATCAGCCCCAGCATTTT.

This clone was observed once. Other nucleotide sequences in the sample specify the same CDR3. The chain joins TRBV20-1 to TRBJ2-7; D gene unclear. Trimming pared 3 bases from V and 3 bases from J, leaving 6 bases between. Germline lookup yields CDR1 DFQATT and CDR2 SNEGSKA (reference sequence). There are 11 residues in the CDR3. CDR3 nucleotide sequence: TGCAGTGCTAGCTGGAGCTACGAGCAGTACTTC. Translated: CSASWSYEQYF.

This sequence joins TRBV27 and TRBJ1-2; D might be TRBD1 (5 bases). V lost 6 bases to trimming and J lost 6 bases, with 23 bases between them. Germline V CDR1 and CDR2: MNHEY, SMNVEV (reference sequence). There are 16 residues in the CDR3. The CDR3 here is CASSQIKNRRGDGYTF. The DNA for the CDR3 is TGTGCCAGCAGCCAAATAAAGAACAGGCGGGGGGATGGCTACACCTTC.

The gene calls are TRBV28 and TRBJ1-2, with D perhaps TRBD1 (5 bases). Germline CDR1 is MDHEN and CDR2 is SYDVKM. V was cut by 7 bases and J by 7 bases, with 16 bases left in between. This CDR3 comprises 13 residues. The CDR3 reads CASTQRGEGGYTF. CDR3 coding DNA: TGTGCCAGCACCCAGAGAGGGGAGGGTGGCTACACCTTC.

The chain couples TRBV4-1 to TRBJ2-6; D unresolved. The CDR3 contains 15 residues. The V end was cut by 1 base, the J end by 1 base, with 5 bases between. Looked up from germline, CDR1 is MGHRA and CDR2 is YSYEKL. This CDR3 is CASSQGHSGANVLTF. CDR3 coding DNA: TGCGCCAGCAGCCAAGGGCATTCTGGGGCCAACGTCCTGACTTTC.

The V call is TRBV4-2, the J call TRBJ2-1; TRBD2 agrees at 10 bases. J was trimmed by 1 base and V by 1 base; bases with no gene match: 7. From germline, CDR1 is LGHNA and CDR2 YNFKEQ. The CDR3 has 18 amino acids. CDR3 coding DNA: TGTGCCAGCAGCCAAGCTCCGACAGCGGGAGGGTCCTACAATGAGCAGTTCTTC. This sequence encodes CASSQAPTAGGSYNEQFF.

V is TRBV4-1 and J is TRBJ2-1, with TRBD2 matching 11 bases. Germline CDR1 and CDR2: MGHRA and YSYEKL. The CDR3 contains 18 residues. With V trimmed by 0 bases and J by 0 bases, 4 bases remained unmatched. The CDR3 DNA reads as TGCGCCAGCAGCCAAGACCCCGGACTAGCGGGCTCCTACAATGAGCAGTTCTTC. Translating it yields CASSQDPGLAGSYNEQFF.

The chain joins TRBV6-1 to TRBJ1-3; D gene ambiguous. The CDR3 covers 16 residues. Germline assignment: CDR1 MNHNS and CDR2 SASEGT. V was trimmed by 0 bases and J by 0 bases, leaving 9 bases between them. The CDR3 nucleotides read TGTGCCAGCAGTGAAGCAGGACCTGGCTCTGGAAACACCATATATTTT. Protein sequence: CASSEAGPGSGNTIYF.

The J gene is TRBJ2-5, the V gene TRBV16, with a possible D match to TRBD2 (6 bases). V lost 0 bases and J 8 bases, leaving 13 bases between the germline ends. The CDR3 covers 14 residues. Germline V gene data show CDR1 as KGHSY and CDR2 as FQNENV. This CDR3 reads CASSQSRAGPTQYF. As DNA, the CDR3 is TGTGCCAGCAGCCAATCTCGAGCGGGTCCAACCCAGTACTTC.

Only a few counts were recorded for this clone. The chain combines TRBV7-2 with TRBJ2-5, with D possibly matching TRBD1 (6 bases). The end of the DNA aligns better with TRBJ2-7, so the J call may be wrong. This CDR3 has 13 residues. CDR1 is SGHTA and CDR2 is FQGNSA in the germline V gene. The CDR3 DNA follows: TGTGCCAGCAGCCGCAGGGGAGCCTACGAGCAGTACTTC. It is translated as CASSRRGAYEQYF.

This clone was seen only a few times. This chain connects TRBV2 to TRBJ2-5; D is perhaps TRBD1 (5 bases). This CDR3 spans 14 amino acids. The V and J ends lost 7 bases and 5 bases respectively, with 17 bases between them. CDR1 SNHLY and CDR2 FYNNEI come from the germline V gene. The CDR3, as DNA: TGTGCCAGCATAGGGCGACAGTTGACGGAGACCCAGTACTTC. Its protein product is CASIGRQLTETQYF.